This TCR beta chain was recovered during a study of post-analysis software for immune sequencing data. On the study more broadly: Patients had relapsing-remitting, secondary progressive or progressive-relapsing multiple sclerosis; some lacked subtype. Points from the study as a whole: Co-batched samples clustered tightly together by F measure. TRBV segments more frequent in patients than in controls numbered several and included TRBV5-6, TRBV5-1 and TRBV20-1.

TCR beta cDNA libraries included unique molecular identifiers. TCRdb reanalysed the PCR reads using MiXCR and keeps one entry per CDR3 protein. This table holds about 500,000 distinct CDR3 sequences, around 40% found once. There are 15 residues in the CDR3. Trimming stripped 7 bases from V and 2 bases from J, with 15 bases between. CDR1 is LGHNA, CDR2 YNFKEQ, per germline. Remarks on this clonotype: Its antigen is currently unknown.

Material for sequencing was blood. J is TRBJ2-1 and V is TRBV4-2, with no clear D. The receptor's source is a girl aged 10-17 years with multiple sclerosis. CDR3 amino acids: CASTQRLLPYNEQFF. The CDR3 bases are TGTGCCAGCACCCAGCGATTACTCCCCTACAATGAGCAGTTCTTC.